This TCR beta chain was captured in a study of spatial heterogeneity in lung cancer. Germline CDR1 SGHRS, CDR2 YFSETQ. Trimming pared 1 base from V and 4 bases from J, leaving 8 bases between. The CDR3 sequence is 13 residues long. Time point in this sample: sample taken at primary tumor resection. Unsorted whole RNA of tumor, nontumor lung or frozen PBMC was sequenced. There were some 76 donors, all of them untreated patients with early-stage non-small cell lung cancer. This clonotype has only a few counts. Each CDR3 protein is one row after TCRdb ran MiXCR on the 5' RACE reads. In the table there are more than 35,000 distinct CDR3 sequences, roughly 5.6% of which are singletons.

The TCR was taken from a female donor with early-stage non-small cell lung cancer. This chain links TRBV5-1 with TRBJ2-5; D ambiguous. The source was PBMCs, collected at surgery. In nucleotides, the CDR3 is TGCGCCAGCAGCTTGCGGCCTCGAGAGACCCAGTACTTC. It is translated as CASSLRPRETQYF.